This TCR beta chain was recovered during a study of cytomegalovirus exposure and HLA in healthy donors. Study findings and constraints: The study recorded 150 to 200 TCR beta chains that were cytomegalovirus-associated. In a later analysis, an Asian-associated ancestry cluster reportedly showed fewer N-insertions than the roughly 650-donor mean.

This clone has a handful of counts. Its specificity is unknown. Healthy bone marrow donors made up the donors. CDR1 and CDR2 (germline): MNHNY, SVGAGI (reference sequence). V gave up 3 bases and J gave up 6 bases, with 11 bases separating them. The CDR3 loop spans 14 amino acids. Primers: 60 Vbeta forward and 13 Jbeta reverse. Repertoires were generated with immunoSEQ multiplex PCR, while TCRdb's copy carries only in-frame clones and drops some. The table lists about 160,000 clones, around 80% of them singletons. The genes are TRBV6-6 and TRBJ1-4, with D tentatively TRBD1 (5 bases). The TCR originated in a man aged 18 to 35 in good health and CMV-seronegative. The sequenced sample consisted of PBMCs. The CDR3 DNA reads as TGTGCCAGCAGTTATCAGCGGGGGGATGAAAAACTGTTTTTT. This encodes CASSYQRGDEKLFF.